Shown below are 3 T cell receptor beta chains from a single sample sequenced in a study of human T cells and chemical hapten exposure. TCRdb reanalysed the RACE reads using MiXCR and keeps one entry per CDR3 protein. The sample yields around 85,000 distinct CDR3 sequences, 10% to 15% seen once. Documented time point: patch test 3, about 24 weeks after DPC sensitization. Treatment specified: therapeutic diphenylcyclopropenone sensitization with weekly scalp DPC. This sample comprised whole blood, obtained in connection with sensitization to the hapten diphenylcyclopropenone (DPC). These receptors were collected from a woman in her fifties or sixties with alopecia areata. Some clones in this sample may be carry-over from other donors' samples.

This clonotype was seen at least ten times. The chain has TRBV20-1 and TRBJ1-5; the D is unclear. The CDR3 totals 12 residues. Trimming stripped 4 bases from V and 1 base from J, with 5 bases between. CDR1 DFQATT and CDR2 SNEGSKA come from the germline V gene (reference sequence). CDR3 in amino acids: CSAIGSNQPQHF. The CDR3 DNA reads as TGCAGTGCTATTGGGAGCAATCAGCCCCAGCATTTT.

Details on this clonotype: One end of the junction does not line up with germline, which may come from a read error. CDR3 in DNA: TGCAGTGCTAGAGATCAAAGCGGGAGGCAGAGCTCCTACAATGAGCTGTTCTTC. Encoded protein: CSARDQSGRQSSYNELFF. This chain connects TRBV20-1 to TRBJ2-1; TRBD2 aligns across 9 bases. This CDR3 has 18 amino acids. In germline, CDR1 is DFQATT, CDR2 SNEGSKA (reference sequence).

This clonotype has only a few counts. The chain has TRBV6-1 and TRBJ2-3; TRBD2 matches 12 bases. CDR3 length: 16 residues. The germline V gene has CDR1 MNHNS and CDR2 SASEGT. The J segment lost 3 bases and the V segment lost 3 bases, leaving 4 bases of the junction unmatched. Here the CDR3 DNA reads TGTGCCAGCAGTGAGACCCTAGCGGGAGGGACAGATACGCAGTATTTT. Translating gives CASSETLAGGTDTQYF.